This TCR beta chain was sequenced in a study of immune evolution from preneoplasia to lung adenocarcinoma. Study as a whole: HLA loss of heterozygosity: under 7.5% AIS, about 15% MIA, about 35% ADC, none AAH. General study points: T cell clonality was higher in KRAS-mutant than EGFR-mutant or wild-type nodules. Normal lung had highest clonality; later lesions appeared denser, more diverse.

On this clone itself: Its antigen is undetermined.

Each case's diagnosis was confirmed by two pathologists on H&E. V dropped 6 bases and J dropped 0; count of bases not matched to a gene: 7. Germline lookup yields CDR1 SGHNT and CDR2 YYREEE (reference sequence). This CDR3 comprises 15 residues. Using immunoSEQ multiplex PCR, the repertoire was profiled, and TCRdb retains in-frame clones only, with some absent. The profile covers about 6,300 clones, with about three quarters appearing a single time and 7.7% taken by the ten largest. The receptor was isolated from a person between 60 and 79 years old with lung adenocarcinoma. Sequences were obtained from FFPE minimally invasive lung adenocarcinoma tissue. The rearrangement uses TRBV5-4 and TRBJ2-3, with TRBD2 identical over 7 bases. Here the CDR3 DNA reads TGTGCCAGCAAACAAGCGGGACCTAGCACAGATACGCAGTATTTT. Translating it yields CASKQAGPSTDTQYF.